This record concerns one T cell receptor beta chain sequence. The data stem from a study of blood T cell repertoires in COVID-19. Libraries were prepared by immunoSEQ multiplex PCR; TCRdb keeps only in-frame clonotypes and omits some of them. The table lists about 280,000 clones, approximately 89% of them singletons, with about 3% in the top ten. The receptor was derived from a man aged 40-49 years who had been exposed to COVID-19. Sequencing was done on a sample of PBMCs or T cells enriched from blood (not recorded which).

CDR3 DNA: TGTGCCACCAGCCACCGGGATTCAGACTATGGCTACACCTTC. Protein: CATSHRDSDYGYTF. The chain recombines TRBV24-1 with TRBJ1-2; D call uncertain. This CDR3 comprises 14 residues. Trimming cost V 7 bases and J 3 bases, with 14 bases left between them. CDR1 is KGHDR, CDR2 SFDVKD, per germline.